This record concerns one T cell receptor beta chain sequence. The record originates from a study of shared clonotypes between healthy human individuals. The input for sorted-subset replicate PCRs was around 0.2 ug DNA, tens of thousands of T cell genomes. Produced via immunoSEQ multiplex PCR; TCRdb's table is partial and in-frame only. The sample consists of 1.5 million to 2.5 million clones, roughly 95% of them appearing once. Naive CD8 cells lacked CD45RO and underwent positive selection for CCR7, leaving out terminally differentiated effector memory CD45RA+ cells. Everyone who donated was a Caucasian adult who lived in Nashville, Tennessee. The germline V gene encodes CDR1 SGHRS and CDR2 YFSETQ. The CDR3 sequence is 15 residues long. V was clipped by 2 bases and J by 0 bases, with 9 bases between them.

The sequencing input was naive CD8+ T cells sorted from blood. The receptor's source is a man aged 18 to 30 in good health. V gene TRBV5-1 combines with J gene TRBJ1-5, with D uncertain. The CDR3 here is CASSLLGFSNQPQHF. The CDR3 coding sequence is TGCGCCAGCAGCTTACTTGGGTTTAGCAATCAGCCCCAGCATTTT. Together with reference TRBV5-1 and TRBJ1-5, the CDR3 gives the full variable domain: KAGVTQTPRYLIKTRGQQVTLSCSPISGHRSVSWYQQTPGQGLQFLFEYFSETQRNKGNFPGRFSGRQFSNSRSEMNVSTLELGDSALYLCASSLLGFSNQPQHFGDGTRLSIL.